These T cell receptor beta chains were read from a single sample in a study of spatial heterogeneity in lung cancer. Each CDR3 protein gets one entry after TCRdb re-called the 5' RACE reads with MiXCR. The table shows about 52,000 distinct CDR3 sequences, with more than 6.5% occurring only once. The source was PBMCs, collected at follow-up. These receptors were taken from a female donor with early-stage non-small cell lung cancer. Each CDR3 is given with its conserved first and last residue. A D gene is named only where the DNA matches it firmly. Sizes are listed as once, few or many counts, or a class when the clone is expanded.

j_call,d_call,v_call,clone_size,cdr3_nt,cdr3_aa
TRBJ2-7,TRBD1,TRBV20-1,few,TGCAGTGCTAACTCTGGACAGGGAACTACCGAGCAGTACTTC,CSANSGQGTTEQYF
TRBJ2-7,TRBD1,TRBV5-1,many,TGCGCCAGCAGCTTGGTGGGACAGGGGCAAGAGCAGTACTTC,CASSLVGQGQEQYF
TRBJ2-1,NA,TRBV7-9,many,TGTGCCAGCAGCTTAGACTATAGTGAGCAGTTCTTC,CASSLDYSEQFF
TRBJ1-2,NA,TRBV14,many,TGTGCCAGCAGCCACGGGGTGGACTATGGCTACACCTTC,CASSHGVDYGYTF
TRBJ1-1,NA,TRBV7-2,many,TGTGCCAGCAGCCCCCACCTGACAGGGAACACTGAAGCTTTCTTT,CASSPHLTGNTEAFF
TRBJ2-1,NA,TRBV5-1,many,TGCGCCAGCAGCTTGTTTAGTCTGAGGACTAAGAGCCCCAATGAGCAGTTCTTC,CASSLFSLRTKSPNEQFF
TRBJ1-2,NA,TRBV6-5,many,TGTGCCAGCAGGTTACTCCCCCGGGCGAACTATGGCTACACCTTC,CASRLLPRANYGYTF
TRBJ2-1,TRBD1,TRBV6-4,many,TGTGCCAGCAGTGAGACAGGGGGCTCCTACAATGAGCAGTTCTTC,CASSETGGSYNEQFF
TRBJ2-2,NA,TRBV11-2,many,TGTGCCAGCAGCTCTGACAACACGAACACCGGGGAGCTGTTTTTT,CASSSDNTNTGELFF
TRBJ2-3,TRBD2,TRBV7-9,many,TGTGCCAGCAGCCCTGGGACTAGCAGCGGCACAGATACGCAGTATTTT,CASSPGTSSGTDTQYF
TRBJ2-7,TRBD1,TRBV18,many,TGTGCCAGCTCACCACGGGACAGGGGCGAGCAGTACTTC,CASSPRDRGEQYF
TRBJ1-4,NA,TRBV7-2,few,TGTGCCAGCAGCTTAATCTTCTCGGTCAGTAATGAAAAACTGTTTTTT,CASSLIFSVSNEKLFF
TRBJ1-1,NA,TRBV6-5,many,TGTGCCAGCAGTTACTCGACGTCGACTTACTCTTTCTTT,CASSYSTSTYSFF
TRBJ1-1,NA,TRBV20-1,many,TGCAGTGCGCTTCCCGCAAAACTGACTGAAGCTTTCTTT,CSALPAKLTEAFF
TRBJ2-5,NA,TRBV5-1,few,TGCGCCAGCAGCTTGGCGCTAGCAGAAGAGACCCAGTACTTC,CASSLALAEETQYF
TRBJ1-5,TRBD1,TRBV15,few,TGTGCCACCAGCACCCCAAGGACAGGGGTCAATCAGCCCCAGCATTTT,CATSTPRTGVNQPQHF